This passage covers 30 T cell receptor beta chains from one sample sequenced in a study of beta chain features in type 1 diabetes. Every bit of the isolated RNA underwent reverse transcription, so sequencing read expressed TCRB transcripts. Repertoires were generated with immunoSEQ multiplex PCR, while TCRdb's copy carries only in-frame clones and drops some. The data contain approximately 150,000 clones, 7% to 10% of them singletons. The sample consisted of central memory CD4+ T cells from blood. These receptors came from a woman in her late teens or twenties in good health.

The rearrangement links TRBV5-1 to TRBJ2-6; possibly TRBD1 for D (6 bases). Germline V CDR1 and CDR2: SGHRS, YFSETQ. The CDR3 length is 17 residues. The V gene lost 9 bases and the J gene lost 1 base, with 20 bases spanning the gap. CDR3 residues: CAIPPGHAPSGANVLTF. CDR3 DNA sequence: TGCGCCATCCCCCCGGGACACGCTCCTTCTGGGGCCAACGTCCTGACTTTC.

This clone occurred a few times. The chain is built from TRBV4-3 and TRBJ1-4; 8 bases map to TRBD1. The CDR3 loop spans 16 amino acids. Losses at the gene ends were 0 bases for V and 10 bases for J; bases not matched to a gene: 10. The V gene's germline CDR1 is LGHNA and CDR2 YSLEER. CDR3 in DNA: TGCGCCAGCAGCCAAGAGCTCGGGACAGGATCTGGAAAACTGTTTTTT. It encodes CASSQELGTGSGKLFF.

DNA of the CDR3: TGTGCCTGGAGGGGTAACAGGGTGTCTGAAGCTTTCTTT. Translation: CAWRGNRVSEAFF. The chain joins TRBV30 to TRBJ1-1; D is possibly TRBD1 (6 bases). The CDR3 consists of 13 residues. The germline gives CDR1 GTSNPN, CDR2 SVGIG (reference sequence). V lost 3 bases and J 6 bases, leaving 14 bases between the germline ends.

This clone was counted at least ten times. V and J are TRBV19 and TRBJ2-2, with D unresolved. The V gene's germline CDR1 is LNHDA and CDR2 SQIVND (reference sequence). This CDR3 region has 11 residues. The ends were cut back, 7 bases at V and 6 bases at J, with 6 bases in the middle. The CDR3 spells CASTFAGELFF. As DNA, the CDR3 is TGTGCCAGTACCTTCGCCGGGGAGCTGTTTTTT.

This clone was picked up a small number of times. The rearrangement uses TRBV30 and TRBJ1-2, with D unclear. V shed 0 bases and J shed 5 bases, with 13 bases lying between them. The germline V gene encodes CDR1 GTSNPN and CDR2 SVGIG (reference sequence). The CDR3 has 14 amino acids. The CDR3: CAWSVGGLGYGYTF. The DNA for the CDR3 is TGTGCCTGGAGTGTAGGAGGACTCGGGTATGGCTACACCTTC.

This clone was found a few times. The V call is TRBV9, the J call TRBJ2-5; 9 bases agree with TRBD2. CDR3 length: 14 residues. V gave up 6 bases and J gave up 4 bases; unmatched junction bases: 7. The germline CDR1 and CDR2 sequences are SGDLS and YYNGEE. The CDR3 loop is CASNKGREGETQYF. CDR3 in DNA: TGTGCCAGCAACAAAGGGCGGGAGGGAGAGACCCAGTACTTC.

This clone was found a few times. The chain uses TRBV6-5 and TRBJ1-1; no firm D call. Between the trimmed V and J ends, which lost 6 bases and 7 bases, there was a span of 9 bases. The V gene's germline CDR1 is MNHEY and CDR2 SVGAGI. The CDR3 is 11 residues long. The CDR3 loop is CASRASGEAFF. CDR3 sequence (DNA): TGTGCCAGCAGGGCCTCAGGTGAAGCTTTCTTT.

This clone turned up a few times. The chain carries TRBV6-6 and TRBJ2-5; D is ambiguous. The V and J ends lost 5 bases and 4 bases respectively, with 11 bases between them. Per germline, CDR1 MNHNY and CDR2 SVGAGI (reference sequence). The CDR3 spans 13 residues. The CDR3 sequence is CASSLPLVETQYF. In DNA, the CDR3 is TGTGCCAGCAGTCTACCCCTCGTAGAGACCCAGTACTTC.

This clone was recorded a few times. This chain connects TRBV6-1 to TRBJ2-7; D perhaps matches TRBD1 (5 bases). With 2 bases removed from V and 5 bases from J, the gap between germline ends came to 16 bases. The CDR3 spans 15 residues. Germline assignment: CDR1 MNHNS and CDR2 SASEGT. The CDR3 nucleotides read TGTGCCAGCAGTGAACGTCGGGCAGGGTTGGACGAGCAGTACTTC. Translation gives CASSERRAGLDEQYF.

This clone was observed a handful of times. This chain's CDR3 is CASSFDGNYGYTF. The CDR3 region has the DNA TGTGCCAGCAGCTTTGACGGGAACTATGGCTACACCTTC. The chain combines TRBV7-2 with TRBJ1-2; no clear D. V lost 3 bases and J 2 bases, leaving 7 bases between the germline ends. This CDR3 region has 13 residues. Germline values: CDR1 SGHTA, CDR2 FQGNSA.

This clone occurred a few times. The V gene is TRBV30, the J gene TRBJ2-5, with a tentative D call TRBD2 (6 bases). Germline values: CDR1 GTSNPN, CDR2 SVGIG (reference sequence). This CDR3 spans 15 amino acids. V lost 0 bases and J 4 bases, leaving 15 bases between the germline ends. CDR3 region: CAWSVRGRERETQYF. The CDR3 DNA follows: TGTGCCTGGAGTGTACGGGGCCGGGAGAGAGAGACCCAGTACTTC.

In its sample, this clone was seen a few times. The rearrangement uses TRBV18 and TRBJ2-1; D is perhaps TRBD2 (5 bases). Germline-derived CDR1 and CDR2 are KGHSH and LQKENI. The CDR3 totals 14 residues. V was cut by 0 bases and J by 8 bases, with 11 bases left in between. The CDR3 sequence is CASSPPGSWDEQFF. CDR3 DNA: TGTGCCAGCTCACCACCTGGGAGTTGGGATGAGCAGTTCTTC.

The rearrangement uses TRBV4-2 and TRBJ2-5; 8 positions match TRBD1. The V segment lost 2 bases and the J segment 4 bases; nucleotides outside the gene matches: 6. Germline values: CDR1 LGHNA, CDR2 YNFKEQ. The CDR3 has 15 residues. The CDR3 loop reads CASSQTPDRGETQYF. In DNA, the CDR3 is TGTGCCAGCAGCCAAACGCCTGACAGGGGAGAGACCCAGTACTTC.

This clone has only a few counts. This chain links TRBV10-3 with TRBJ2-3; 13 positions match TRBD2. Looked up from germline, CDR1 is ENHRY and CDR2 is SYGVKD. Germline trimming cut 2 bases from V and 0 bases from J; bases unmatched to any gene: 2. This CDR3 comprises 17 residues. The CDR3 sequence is CAISEPLAGGSTDTQYF. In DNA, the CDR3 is TGTGCCATCAGTGAGCCACTAGCGGGAGGGAGCACAGATACGCAGTATTTT.

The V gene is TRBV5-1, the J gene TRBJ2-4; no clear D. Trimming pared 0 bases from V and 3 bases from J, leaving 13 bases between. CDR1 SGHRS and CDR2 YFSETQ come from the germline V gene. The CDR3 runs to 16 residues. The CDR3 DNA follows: TGCGCCAGCAGCTTGGACACTATTATAGGCAAAAACATTCAGTACTTC. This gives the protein CASSLDTIIGKNIQYF. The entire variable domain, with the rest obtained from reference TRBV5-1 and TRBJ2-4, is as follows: KAGVTQTPRYLIKTRGQQVTLSCSPISGHRSVSWYQQTPGQGLQFLFEYFSETQRNKGNFPGRFSGRQFSNSRSEMNVSTLELGDSALYLCASSLDTIIGKNIQYFGAGTRLSVL.

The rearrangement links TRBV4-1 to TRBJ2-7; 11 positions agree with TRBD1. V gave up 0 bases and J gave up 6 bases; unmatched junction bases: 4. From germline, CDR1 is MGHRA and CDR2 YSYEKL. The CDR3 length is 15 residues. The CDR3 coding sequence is TGCGCCAGCAGCCAAGATAGGACAGGGGGCGGCGAGCAGTACTTC. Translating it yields CASSQDRTGGGEQYF.

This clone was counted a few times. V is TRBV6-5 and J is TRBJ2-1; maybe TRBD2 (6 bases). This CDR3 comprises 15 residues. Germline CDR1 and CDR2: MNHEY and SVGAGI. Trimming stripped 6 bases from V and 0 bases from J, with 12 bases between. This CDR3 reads CASSAGMSSYNEQFF. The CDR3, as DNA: TGTGCCAGCAGCGCGGGGATGAGCTCCTACAATGAGCAGTTCTTC.

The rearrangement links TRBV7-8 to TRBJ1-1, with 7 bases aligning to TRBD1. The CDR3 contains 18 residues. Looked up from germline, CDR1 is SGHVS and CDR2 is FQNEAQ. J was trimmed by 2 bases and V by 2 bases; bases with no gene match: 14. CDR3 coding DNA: TGTGCCAGCAGCTTAAATCCCGGGACAGCTTCACTTAACACTGAAGCTTTCTTT. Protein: CASSLNPGTASLNTEAFF.

The CDR3 sequence: CASSSRGGYTF. DNA of the CDR3: TGTGCCAGCAGCTCCAGGGGGGGCTACACCTTC. This chain connects TRBV5-6 to TRBJ1-2; 7 nucleotides match TRBD1. J was trimmed by 8 bases and V by 3 bases; bases with no gene match: 1. The germline CDR1 and CDR2 sequences are SGHDT and YYEEEE. CDR3 length: 11 residues.

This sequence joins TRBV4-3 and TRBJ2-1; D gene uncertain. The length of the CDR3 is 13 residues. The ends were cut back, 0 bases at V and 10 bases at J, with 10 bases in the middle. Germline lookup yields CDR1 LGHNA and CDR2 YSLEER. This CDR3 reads CASSQEIQAEQFF. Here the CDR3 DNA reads TGCGCCAGCAGCCAAGAAATTCAGGCCGAGCAGTTCTTC.

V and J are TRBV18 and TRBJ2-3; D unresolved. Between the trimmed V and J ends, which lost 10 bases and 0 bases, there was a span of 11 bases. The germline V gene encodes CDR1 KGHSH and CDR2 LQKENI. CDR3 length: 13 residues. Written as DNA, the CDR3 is TGTGCCACCGCCGCGTACAGCACAGATACGCAGTATTTT. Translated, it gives CATAAYSTDTQYF.

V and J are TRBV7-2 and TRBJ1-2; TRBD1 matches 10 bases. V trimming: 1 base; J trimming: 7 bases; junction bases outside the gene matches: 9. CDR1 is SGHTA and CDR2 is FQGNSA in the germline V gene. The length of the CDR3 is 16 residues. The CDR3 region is CASSLGAGGQGFGYTF. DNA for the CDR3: TGTGCCAGCAGCTTAGGGGCCGGGGGACAGGGGTTTGGCTACACCTTC.

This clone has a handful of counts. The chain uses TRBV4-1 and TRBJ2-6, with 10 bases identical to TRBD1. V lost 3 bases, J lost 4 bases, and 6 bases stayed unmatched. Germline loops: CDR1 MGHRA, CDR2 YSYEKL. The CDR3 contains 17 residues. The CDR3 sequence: CASSQPRQGAGANVLTF. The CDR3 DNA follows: TGCGCCAGCAGCCAGCCCAGACAGGGGGCCGGGGCCAACGTCCTGACTTTC.

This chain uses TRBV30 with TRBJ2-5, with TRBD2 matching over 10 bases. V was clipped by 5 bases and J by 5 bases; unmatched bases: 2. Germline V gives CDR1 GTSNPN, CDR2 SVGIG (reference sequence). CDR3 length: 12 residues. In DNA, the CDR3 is TGTGCCTGGGCGACTAGCGGGGAGACCCAGTACTTC. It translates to CAWATSGETQYF. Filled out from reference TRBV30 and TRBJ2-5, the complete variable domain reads SQTIHQWPATLVQPVGSPLSLECTVEGTSNPNLYWYRQAAGRGLQLLFYSVGIGQISSEVPQNLSASRPQDRQFILSSKKLLLSDSGFYLCAWATSGETQYFGPGTRLLVL.

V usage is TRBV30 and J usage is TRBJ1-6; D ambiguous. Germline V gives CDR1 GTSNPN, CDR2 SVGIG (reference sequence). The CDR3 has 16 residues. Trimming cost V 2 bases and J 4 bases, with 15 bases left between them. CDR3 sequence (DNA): TGTGCCTGGAGTCGGGTTACCTCCTCTTATAATTCACCCCTCCACTTT. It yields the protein CAWSRVTSSYNSPLHF.

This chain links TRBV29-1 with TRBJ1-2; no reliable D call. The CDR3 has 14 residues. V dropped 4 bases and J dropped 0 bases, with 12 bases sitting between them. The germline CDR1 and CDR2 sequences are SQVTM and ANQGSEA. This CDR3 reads CSVGYTNPNYGYTF. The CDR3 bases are TGCAGCGTTGGGTACACTAATCCTAACTATGGCTACACCTTC.

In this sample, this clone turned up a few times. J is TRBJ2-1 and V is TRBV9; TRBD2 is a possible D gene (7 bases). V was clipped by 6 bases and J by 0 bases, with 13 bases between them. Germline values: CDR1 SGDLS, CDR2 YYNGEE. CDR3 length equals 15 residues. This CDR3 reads CASTKGGSSYNEQFF. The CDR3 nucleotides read TGTGCCAGCACCAAGGGGGGGAGCTCCTACAATGAGCAGTTCTTC.

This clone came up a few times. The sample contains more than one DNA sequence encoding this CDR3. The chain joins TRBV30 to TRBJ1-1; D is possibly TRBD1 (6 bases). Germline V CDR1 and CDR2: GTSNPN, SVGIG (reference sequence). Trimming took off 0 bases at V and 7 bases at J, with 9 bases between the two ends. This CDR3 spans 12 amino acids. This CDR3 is CAWSVQGGEAFF. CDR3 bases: TGTGCCTGGAGTGTTCAAGGGGGTGAAGCTTTCTTT. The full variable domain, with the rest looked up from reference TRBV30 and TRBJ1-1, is SQTIHQWPATLVQPVGSPLSLECTVEGTSNPNLYWYRQAAGRGLQLLFYSVGIGQISSEVPQNLSASRPQDRQFILSSKKLLLSDSGFYLCAWSVQGGEAFFGQGTRLTVV.

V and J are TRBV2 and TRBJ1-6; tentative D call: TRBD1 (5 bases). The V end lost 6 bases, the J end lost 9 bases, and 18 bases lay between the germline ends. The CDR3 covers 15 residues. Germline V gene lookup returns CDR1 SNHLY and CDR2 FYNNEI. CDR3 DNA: TGTGCCAGCAGAACGCCGGTGGGGGGTGTTTCACCCCTCCACTTT. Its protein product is CASRTPVGGVSPLHF.

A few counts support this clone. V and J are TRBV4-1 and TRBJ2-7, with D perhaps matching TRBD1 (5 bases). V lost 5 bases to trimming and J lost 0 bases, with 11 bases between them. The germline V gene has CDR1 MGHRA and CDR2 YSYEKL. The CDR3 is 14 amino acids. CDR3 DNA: TGCGCCAGCAGCTCTCCGACAGTCTCCTACGAGCAGTACTTC. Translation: CASSSPTVSYEQYF.